This paragraph reports one T cell receptor (beta chain). The target antigen is unknown. The source of the sample is a study of graft-versus-host responses after intestinal transplantation. Study results and limitations: Individuals who had graft-donor T cell macrochimerism had allografts that showed high graft-versus-host to host-versus-graft clonal ratios.

Only in-frame clones appear in the TCRdb table, and some are missing; sequencing was by immunoSEQ multiplex PCR. The sample records under 150,000 clones, over 85% being singletons. The sequencing used unstimulated CD4+ T cells sorted from spleen or lymph node cells, collected before intestinal transplant. The receptor's source is a human donor who received an intestinal transplant.

The CDR3 here is CASSLDSDSLKSDTQYF. The CDR3, as DNA: TGTGCCAGCAGCTTGGACTCGGACTCCCTCAAGTCTGATACGCAGTATTTT. This chain joins TRBV5-5 and TRBJ2-3, with D perhaps matching TRBD2 (5 bases). CDR3 size: 17 residues. Trimming took off 0 bases at V and 6 bases at J, with 20 bases between the two ends. CDR1 is SGHKS, CDR2 YYEKEE, per germline (reference sequence).